This T cell receptor (beta chain) was sequenced for a study of blood T cell repertoires in COVID-19. Background on the study: PBMCs, B-cell-depleted T cells, or T cells provided the cDNA or gDNA that made up the material.

Original methodology: Estimation of nucleated cell counts was performed using reference gene primer amplification. Clones were read by immunoSEQ multiplex PCR, and TCRdb kept only the in-frame ones, dropping some. That table furnishes V, J and clone size, whereas the DNA furnished D and trimming. The profile shows 95,000 to 150,000 clones, approximately 90% of them singletons. From germline, CDR1 is LNHNV and CDR2 YYDKDF (reference sequence). The CDR3 spans 14 residues. The V end lost 1 base, the J end lost 4 bases, and 10 bases lay between the germline ends. Sequenced: peripheral blood. The clonotype was recovered from a human donor in a cohort sampled during active COVID-19. This chain links TRBV15 with TRBJ2-5; D remains ambiguous. DNA of the CDR3: TGTGCCACCAGCAGAGTGGGCCTGGGAGAGACCCAGTACTTC. This encodes CATSRVGLGETQYF.